This entry describes one T cell receptor (beta chain). The sample belongs to a study of T cell changes during pregnancy in multiple sclerosis. Clones were read by immunoSEQ multiplex PCR, and TCRdb kept only the in-frame ones, dropping some. Counted here are tens of thousands of clones, under 95% occurring once; the ten biggest clones make up around 1.3%. Trimming pared 5 bases from V and 5 bases from J, leaving 27 bases between. Germline V lookup: CDR1 MDHEN, CDR2 SYDVKM. The CDR3 spans 18 residues. This specimen consisted of peripheral blood, obtained in the second trimester of pregnancy. The clonotype comes from a female donor in good health, enrolled as a control in a pregnancy study. The V and J genes are TRBV28 and TRBJ2-5; D possibly corresponds to TRBD2 (7 bases). CDR3 DNA: TGTGCCAGCAGTCCTCTTCGGTCGTGGGGGGGCGGAGGGGAGACCCAGTACTTC. This gives the protein CASSPLRSWGGGGETQYF.